The source of this TCR beta chain is a study of blood T cell repertoires in COVID-19. TCRdb's copy holds only in-frame clones and misses some; the assay was immunoSEQ multiplex PCR. The sample holds 390,000 or so clones, around 86% seen once. CDR1 SNHLY and CDR2 FYNNEI come from the germline V gene. The CDR3 length is 13 residues. The V and J ends lost 6 bases and 1 base, in that order; junction bases with no gene match: 2. Sequencing was carried out using peripheral blood. The chain carries TRBV2 and TRBJ2-5; TRBD1 aligns across 7 bases. The receptor's source is a woman aged 25 to 39 with active or convalescent COVID-19. The CDR3 bases are TGTGCCAGCAGGGGGACAGCCCAAGAGACCCAGTACTTC. This sequence encodes CASRGTAQETQYF.